This T cell receptor (beta chain) was captured by sequencing in a study of CD8 T cells in Susac syndrome. In its sample, this clonotype was seen once. Controls were healthy donors (matched for age and sex). Bulk CD8+ and CD4+ cells came from magnetic negative isolation; CD8+ TEMRA by FACS. Germline V lookup: CDR1 SGHRS, CDR2 YFSETQ. V dropped 4 bases and J dropped 3; count of bases not matched to a gene: 5. CDR3 length: 14 residues. With random hexamers, reverse transcription was performed on roughly 0.5 to 1 ug of RNA. The method of amplification for TCR beta CDR3 was immunoSEQ multiplex PCR, covering 54 Vbeta and 13 Jbeta. TCRdb re-called the immunoSEQ multiplex PCR reads with MiXCR, one entry per CDR3 protein. The sample gives approximately 100,000 distinct CDR3 sequences, just under 95% of which show up once; roughly 0.12% is in the top ten.

The specimen sequenced was CD8+ T cells from PBMCs. This chain uses TRBV5-1 with TRBJ2-7; 9 bases fit TRBD2. This TCR derives from a human donor in good health. The CDR3 coding sequence is TGCGCCAGCAGCGACATTAGCGGGAGCTACGAGCAGTACTTC. It codes for CASSDISGSYEQYF.